The 20 T cell receptor beta chains listed next were all sequenced from one sample in a study of cytomegalovirus exposure and HLA in healthy donors. PCR primers comprised 60 Vbeta and 13 Jbeta primers. Sequenced by immunoSEQ multiplex PCR; TCRdb stores in-frame clones only, minus some. In the table there are 130,000 or so clones, around 72% of which are singletons. The sequenced sample consisted of PBMCs. Every receptor here comes from a man aged 50 to 60 in good health and CMV-seropositive.

This clone has a handful of counts. The gene calls are TRBV5-1 and TRBJ2-3, with 14 positions matching TRBD2. This CDR3 has 17 amino acids. Germline loops: CDR1 SGHRS, CDR2 YFSETQ. V lost 2 bases to trimming and J lost 6 bases; unmatched junction nucleotides: 8. CDR3 in DNA: TGCGCCAGCAGCTTTCTAGGACTAGCGGGGGGACAGGATACGCAGTATTTT. This translates into CASSFLGLAGGQDTQYF. The full variable domain, with the rest looked up from reference TRBV5-1 and TRBJ2-3, is KAGVTQTPRYLIKTRGQQVTLSCSPISGHRSVSWYQQTPGQGLQFLFEYFSETQRNKGNFPGRFSGRQFSNSRSEMNVSTLELGDSALYLCASSFLGLAGGQDTQYFGPGTRLTVL.

The genes are TRBV21-1 and TRBJ2-7; no check of the table's D call, TRBD2, against the DNA was made. TRBV21-1 is a recognized pseudogene. CDR3 size: 12 residues. This CDR3 reads CASRIRVYEQYF. The DNA of the CDR3 is TGTGCCAGTCGTATACGAGTCTACGAGCAGTACTTC.

This clone was seen just once. V and J are TRBV25-1 and TRBJ1-2; no clear D. This CDR3 has 13 residues. V dropped 2 bases and J dropped 4 bases, with 8 bases sitting between them. Per germline, CDR1 MGHDK and CDR2 SYGVNS. Here the CDR3 reads CASSEGGLYGYTF. In nucleotides, the CDR3 is TGTGCCAGCAGTGAAGGCGGCCTCTATGGCTACACCTTC.

The chain uses TRBV6-6 and TRBJ2-5; 9 positions match TRBD1. The closer fit of TRBJ2-7 to the DNA end suggests the J call may be wrong. The CDR3 extends over 13 amino acids. Germline CDR1 is MNHNY and CDR2 is SVGAGI (reference sequence). The CDR3 reads CASSYGQGNEQYF. The CDR3 coding sequence is TGTGCCAGCAGTTATGGACAGGGGAACGAGCAGTACTTC.

With respect to this clone: Other DNA sequences in this specimen translate into the identical CDR3. The chain recombines TRBV5-1 with TRBJ2-5, with D possibly being TRBD2 (6 bases). V lost 0 bases, J lost 5 bases, and 8 bases lay in between. The length of the CDR3 is 13 residues. Germline assignment: CDR1 SGHRS and CDR2 YFSETQ. This CDR3 is CASSLGGRETQYF. CDR3 nucleotide sequence: TGCGCCAGCAGCTTGGGAGGGAGGGAGACCCAGTACTTC.

The V call is TRBV12-5, the J call TRBJ1-1; D might be TRBD1 (5 bases). Trimming removed 7 bases at V and 7 bases at J, with 13 bases between. The CDR3 consists of 12 residues. Germline V gene sequence: CDR1 LGHNT, CDR2 FRNRAP. The CDR3 DNA reads as TGTGCTAGTGCTATCCGGGGGGGTGAAGCTTTCTTT. This codes for CASAIRGGEAFF.

V and J are TRBV11-3 and TRBJ2-5, with D maybe TRBD1 (6 bases). The CDR3 length is 13 residues. Germline CDR1 and CDR2: SGHNT and YENEEA. Trimming cost V 5 bases and J 4 bases, with 11 bases left between them. The CDR3 DNA reads as TGTGCCAGCAGCAGACAGGTATCAGAGACCCAGTACTTC. Amino acid sequence: CASSRQVSETQYF.

V is TRBV28 and J is TRBJ1-5; 7 nucleotides line up with TRBD1. CDR3 size: 15 residues. The junction had 10 bases not matched to a gene; V was cut back by 6 bases and J by 5 bases. Germline V gene data show CDR1 as MDHEN and CDR2 as SYDVKM. As DNA, the CDR3 is TGTGCCAGCAGCGAGCCCCAGGGGGGAGATCAGCCCCAGCATTTT. The encoded protein is CASSEPQGGDQPQHF. The variable domain in full, completed from reference TRBV28 and TRBJ1-5, reads DVKVTQSSRYLVKRTGEKVFLECVQDMDHENMFWYRQDPGLGLRLIYFSYDVKMKEKGDIPEGYSVSREKKERFSLILESASTNQTSMYLCASSEPQGGDQPQHFGDGTRLSIL.

The rearrangement uses TRBV6-6 and TRBJ2-7; D remains unclear. This CDR3 region has 15 residues. With 2 bases removed from V and 2 bases from J, the gap between germline ends came to 13 bases. Germline V gives CDR1 MNHNY, CDR2 SVGAGI (reference sequence). The CDR3 spells CASSYRLGSAYEQYF. The CDR3 nucleotides read TGTGCCAGCAGTTACAGGTTAGGCAGCGCCTACGAGCAGTACTTC.

This chain's CDR3 is CASSLGSGGLQETQYF. The CDR3 coding sequence is TGTGCCAGCAGCTTAGGAAGCGGGGGACTTCAAGAGACCCAGTACTTC. V usage is TRBV7-9 and J usage is TRBJ2-5; TRBD2 matches at 8 bases. CDR3 length: 16 residues. V lost 1 base to trimming and J lost 2 bases; unmatched junction nucleotides: 6. Germline CDR1 SEHNR, CDR2 FQNEAQ (reference sequence).

This clone was counted a few times. The chain couples TRBV11-3 to TRBJ1-1, with D tentatively TRBD1 (5 bases). Germline assignment: CDR1 SGHNT and CDR2 YENEEA. This CDR3 is built from 13 residues. V lost 5 bases and J 1 base, leaving 8 bases between the germline ends. CDR3 sequence reads: CASSQQENTEAFF. In DNA form, the CDR3 reads TGTGCCAGCAGCCAACAGGAGAACACTGAAGCTTTCTTT.

There are a few counts of this clone. The chain links TRBV29-1 to TRBJ1-1; D might be TRBD1 (6 bases). Germline V lookup: CDR1 SQVTM, CDR2 ANQGSEA. V was trimmed by 7 bases and J by 0 bases, leaving 12 bases between them. The CDR3 sequence is 13 residues long. The CDR3 loop is CSGGQTMNTEAFF. DNA of the CDR3: TGCAGCGGAGGACAGACCATGAACACTGAAGCTTTCTTT.

The table lists this clone with a few counts. V usage is TRBV19 and J usage is TRBJ1-5; D might be TRBD1 (5 bases). The CDR3 is 15 amino acids. Trimming stripped 7 bases from V and 2 bases from J, with 15 bases between. Germline loops: CDR1 LNHDA, CDR2 SQIVND (reference sequence). The CDR3 loop is CASKDRGVRNQPQHF. DNA for the CDR3: TGTGCCAGTAAAGACCGGGGGGTACGCAATCAGCCCCAGCATTTT.

This clone came up a few times. This chain uses TRBV5-6 with TRBJ1-6; the match to TRBD1 covers 8 bases. The CDR3 is 16 amino acids. CDR1 is SGHDT and CDR2 is YYEEEE in the germline V gene. After removal of 1 base from V and 9 bases from J, the junction contained 9 bases not matched to a gene. CDR3 sequence reads: CASSLQARGLGSPLHF. CDR3 coding DNA: TGTGCCAGCAGCTTGCAGGCCAGGGGGCTTGGTTCACCCCTCCACTTT. Full variable domain (missing parts from reference TRBV5-6 and TRBJ1-6): DAGVTQSPTHLIKTRGQQVTLRCSPKSGHDTVSWYQQALGQGPQFIFQYYEEEERQRGNFPDRFSGHQFPNYSSELNVNALLLGDSALYLCASSLQARGLGSPLHFGNGTRLTVT.

To note about this clone: This CDR3 is also generated by other DNA sequences in the sample. The rearrangement uses TRBV27 and TRBJ1-5; D uncertain. V was pared by 2 bases and J by 7 bases, with 9 bases between. From germline, CDR1 is MNHEY and CDR2 SMNVEV (reference sequence). The CDR3 spans 13 residues. CDR3 DNA: TGTGCCAGCAGTTTAGGAGGCGGGCAGCCCCAGCATTTT. It translates to CASSLGGGQPQHF.

The V call is TRBV19, the J call TRBJ2-7; perhaps TRBD2 as D (7 bases). This CDR3 is built from 14 residues. Germline V gives CDR1 LNHDA, CDR2 SQIVND (reference sequence). Trimming took 4 bases from V and 0 from J, leaving 10 bases between them. This CDR3 is CASSSGGHSYEQYF. The CDR3 DNA reads as TGTGCCAGTAGTAGCGGGGGCCACTCCTACGAGCAGTACTTC.

Remarks on this clone: Other DNA sequences of this sample code for an identical CDR3. The rearrangement joins TRBV4-1 to TRBJ2-5; TRBD1 agrees at 9 bases. This CDR3 is 14 amino acids long. CDR1 is MGHRA and CDR2 is YSYEKL in the germline V gene. After removal of 1 base from V and 5 bases from J, the junction contained 2 bases not matched to a gene. For the CDR3, the DNA is TGCGCCAGCAGCCAAGGGGGGACAGGGGAGACCCAGTACTTC. Translated: CASSQGGTGETQYF.

This chain joins TRBV21-1 and TRBJ1-1; the table's TRBD1 call for D was not verified on the DNA. TRBV21-1 is a listed pseudogene. CDR3 size: 14 residues. The chain's CDR3 is CASITDRGNTEAFF. The CDR3 nucleotides read TGTGCCAGCATCACCGACAGGGGAAACACTGAAGCTTTCTTT.

Written as DNA, the CDR3 is TGTGCCAGCAGTAGTTACAGGGACACCGGGGAGCTGTTTTTT. Residues: CASSSYRDTGELFF. V is TRBV27 and J is TRBJ2-2; tentatively, D is TRBD1 (6 bases). The CDR3 consists of 14 residues. The germline V gene has CDR1 MNHEY and CDR2 SMNVEV (reference sequence). Trimming removed 5 bases from V and 3 bases from J, with 10 bases in between.

The chain employs TRBV11-2 and TRBJ2-7; TRBD2 is a possible D gene (6 bases). This CDR3 has 15 residues. Per germline, CDR1 SGHAT and CDR2 FQNNGV. Between the trimmed V and J ends, which lost 3 bases and 5 bases, there was a span of 17 bases. The DNA for the CDR3 is TGTGCCAGCAGCTTTTCTGTGGGGGGTCTTAACGAGCAGTACTTC. Its translation is CASSFSVGGLNEQYF.